The T cell receptor (beta chain) under discussion was sequenced for a study of blood T cell repertoires in COVID-19. TCRdb's table, derived via immunoSEQ multiplex PCR, lists solely in-frame clones and lacks some. In the table there are some 160,000 clones, 80% of which are singletons. The CDR3 has 16 amino acids. V was pared by 4 bases and J by 6 bases, with 12 bases of the junction left unmatched. From germline, CDR1 is SGHNT and CDR2 YYREEE (reference sequence). Sample: peripheral blood. The rearrangement joins TRBV5-4 to TRBJ2-2; 7 positions match TRBD1. This clonotype was obtained from an older man with active or convalescent COVID-19. DNA for the CDR3: TGTGCCAGCAGCAAGAAACAGGGGCGTGGTTCCGGGGAGCTGTTTTTT. Its protein is CASSKKQGRGSGELFF.